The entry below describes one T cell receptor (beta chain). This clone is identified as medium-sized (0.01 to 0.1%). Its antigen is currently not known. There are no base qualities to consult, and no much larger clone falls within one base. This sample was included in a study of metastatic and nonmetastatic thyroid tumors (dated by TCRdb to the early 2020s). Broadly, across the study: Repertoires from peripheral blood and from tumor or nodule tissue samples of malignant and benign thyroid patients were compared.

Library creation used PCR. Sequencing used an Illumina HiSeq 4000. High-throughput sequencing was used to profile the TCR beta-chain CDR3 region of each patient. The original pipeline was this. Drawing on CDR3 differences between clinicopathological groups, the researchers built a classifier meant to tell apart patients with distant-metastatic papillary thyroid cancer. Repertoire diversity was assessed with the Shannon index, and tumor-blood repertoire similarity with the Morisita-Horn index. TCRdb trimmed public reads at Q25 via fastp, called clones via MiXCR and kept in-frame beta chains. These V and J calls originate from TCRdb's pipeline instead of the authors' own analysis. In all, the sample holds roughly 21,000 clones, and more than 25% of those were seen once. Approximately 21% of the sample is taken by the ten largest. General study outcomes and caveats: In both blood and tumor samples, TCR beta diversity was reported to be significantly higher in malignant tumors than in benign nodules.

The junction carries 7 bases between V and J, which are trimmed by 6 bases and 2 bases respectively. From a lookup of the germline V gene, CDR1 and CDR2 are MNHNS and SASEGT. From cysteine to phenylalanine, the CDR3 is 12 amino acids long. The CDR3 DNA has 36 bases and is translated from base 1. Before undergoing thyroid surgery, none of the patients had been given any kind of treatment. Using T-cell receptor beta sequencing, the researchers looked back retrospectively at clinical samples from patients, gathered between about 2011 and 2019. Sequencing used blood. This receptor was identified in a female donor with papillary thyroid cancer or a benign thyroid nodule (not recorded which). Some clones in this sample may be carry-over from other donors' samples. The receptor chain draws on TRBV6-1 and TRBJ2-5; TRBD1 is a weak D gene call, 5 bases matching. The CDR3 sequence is CASRDSQETQYF. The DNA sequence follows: TGTGCCAGCAGAGACAGTCAAGAGACCCAGTACTTC.